A selection of T cell receptor beta chains follows, all from one sample in a study of T cells after yellow fever vaccination. Using its own MiXCR run on the 5' RACE reads, TCRdb lists one record per CDR3 protein. Of around 550,000 distinct CDR3 sequences detected, about a fifth appear once; the ten largest clones hold approximately 14%. The sample here was PBMCs, taken 15 days after the yellow fever booster vaccination. The receptors stem from a man younger than 45 who received the YFV17D yellow fever vaccine. CDR3s include the opening cysteine and the closing phenylalanine or tryptophan. The D gene is left open where the match is weak. Not every row has a clone size; where given, it reads once, few, many or a size class.

TRBJ2-3,TRBV12-3/TRBV12-4,TRBD2,few,CASSFWGGGADTQYF,TGTGCCAGCAGTTTCTGGGGGGGGGGGGCAGATACGCAGTATTTT
TRBJ2-7,TRBV12-3/TRBV12-4,NA,NA,CASSFGEAGSYEQYF,TGTGCCAGCAGTTTCGGGGAGGCCGGATCATACGAGCAGTACTTC
TRBJ2-3,TRBV5-1,TRBD1,NA,CASSLLRQGAGDTQYF,TGCGCCAGCAGCTTGCTCCGACAGGGGGCAGGAGATACGCAGTATTTT
TRBJ2-1,TRBV20-1,TRBD2,NA,CSAPGTSRHNEQFF,TGCAGTGCTCCCGGGACTAGCAGACACAATGAGCAGTTCTTC
TRBJ1-2,TRBV29-1,NA,few,CSAKKGDYGYTF,TGCAGCGCCAAAAAAGGGGACTATGGCTACACCTTC
TRBJ1-4,TRBV12-3/TRBV12-4,NA,NA,CASSLFQGVGEKLFF,TGTGCCAGCAGTTTATTTCAAGGGGTGGGTGAAAAACTGTTTTTT
TRBJ2-5,TRBV5-1,NA,NA,CASSLAWANQETQYF,TGCGCCAGCAGCTTGGCCTGGGCAAACCAAGAGACCCAGTACTTC
TRBJ2-1,TRBV24-1,TRBD1,NA,CATSGVTGRDYNEQFF,TGTGCCACCAGTGGTGTGACAGGGCGCGACTACAATGAGCAGTTCTTC
TRBJ2-3,TRBV11-2,TRBD2,NA,CASSPAGGGSDTQYF,TGTGCCAGCAGCCCCGCGGGGGGGGGATCAGATACGCAGTATTTT
TRBJ2-1,TRBV12-3/TRBV12-4,NA,few,CASGPLGTLGEFF,TGTGCCAGCGGGCCATTGGGAACATTGGGAGAGTTCTTC
TRBJ2-1,TRBV29-1,NA,NA,CSVASTRSHEQFF,TGCAGCGTTGCATCCACGAGATCCCATGAGCAGTTCTTC
TRBJ2-4,TRBV20-1,TRBD2,NA,CSAAASGKNIQYF,TGCAGTGCGGCGGCTAGCGGAAAAAACATTCAGTACTTC
TRBJ2-1,TRBV20-1,TRBD2,few,CSARDSGRAGSEQFF,TGCAGTGCTAGAGATAGCGGGAGGGCGGGGAGTGAGCAGTTCTTC
TRBJ2-5,TRBV25-1,TRBD1,NA,CASSDLRGQGVEETQYF,TGTGCCAGCAGTGATCTAAGGGGACAGGGGGTAGAAGAGACCCAGTACTTC
TRBJ2-1,TRBV2,TRBD2,few,CASSLRLAGAEQFF,TGTGCCAGCAGTCTTAGACTAGCGGGAGCTGAGCAGTTCTTC
TRBJ1-2,TRBV7-2,NA,NA,CASSLGARDYGYTF,TGTGCCAGCAGCTTAGGGGCGAGAGACTATGGCTACACCTTC
TRBJ2-5,TRBV7-9,NA,many,CASISPGQETQYF,TGTGCCAGCATCTCTCCGGGGCAAGAGACCCAGTACTTC